These 8 T cell receptor beta chains were sequenced from one sample in a study of blood T cell repertoires in COVID-19. Profiled with immunoSEQ multiplex PCR; TCRdb holds only in-frame clones, not every one. The sample carries roughly 190,000 clones, 80% to 90% recorded once. Sequencing used peripheral blood. These TCRs come from a woman aged 65 to 85 with active or convalescent COVID-19.

The chain links TRBV3-1 (or the pseudogene TRBV3-2) to TRBJ2-1, with TRBD1 identical over 8 bases. The CDR3 covers 15 residues. V gave up 1 base and J gave up 5 bases; unmatched junction bases: 4. Germline assignment: CDR1 LGHDT and CDR2 YNNKEL (reference sequence). The chain's CDR3 is CASSQAGRGHNEQFF. CDR3 bases: TGTGCCAGCAGCCAAGCGGGCAGGGGGCACAATGAGCAGTTCTTC.

This rearrangement joins TRBV28 to TRBJ1-2; the D is unclear. Trimming stripped 6 bases from V and 4 bases from J, with 12 bases between. The CDR3 contains 13 residues. Germline V gene lookup returns CDR1 MDHEN and CDR2 SYDVKM. In DNA, the CDR3 is TGTGCCAGCAGGCCAGGACGGGGCTATGGCTACACCTTC. Translation: CASRPGRGYGYTF.

V gene TRBV6-5 combines with J gene TRBJ1-1; possibly TRBD1 for D (6 bases). CDR1 is MNHEY, CDR2 SVGAGI, per germline. The CDR3 has 13 residues. V was clipped by 6 bases and J by 1 base, with 9 bases between them. The CDR3 loop is CASSRGANTEAFF. CDR3 DNA sequence: TGTGCCAGCAGCCGGGGGGCGAACACTGAAGCTTTCTTT.

The chain combines TRBV30 with TRBJ2-3; a possible D gene is TRBD2 (6 bases). The CDR3 contains 17 residues. Germline lookup yields CDR1 GTSNPN and CDR2 SVGIG (reference sequence). Trimming cost V 4 bases and J 6 bases, with 26 bases left between them. CDR3: CAWKLAPTRKQHDTQYF. The CDR3 DNA is TGTGCCTGGAAGCTTGCACCGACTAGGAAACAACATGATACGCAGTATTTT. Full variable domain (missing parts from reference TRBV30 and TRBJ2-3): SQTIHQWPATLVQPVGSPLSLECTVEGTSNPNLYWYRQAAGRGLQLLFYSVGIGQISSEVPQNLSASRPQDRQFILSSKKLLLSDSGFYLCAWKLAPTRKQHDTQYFGPGTRLTVL.

This clone appeared a single time. V is TRBV7-3 and J is TRBJ2-2; D possibly corresponds to TRBD1 (6 bases). This CDR3 has 14 amino acids. The V gene's germline CDR1 is SGHTA and CDR2 FQGTGA. The germline V and J ends were trimmed by 7 bases and 0 bases, with 9 bases remaining between them. The CDR3 loop is CASKWGPNTGELFF. The CDR3 bases are TGTGCCAGCAAGTGGGGGCCGAACACCGGGGAGCTGTTTTTT.

This clone was counted between two and nine times. This chain joins TRBV2 and TRBJ1-2; TRBD1 matches 12 bases. Germline CDR1 reads SNHLY; CDR2 reads FYNNEI. This CDR3 region has 16 residues. The trim removed 7 bases at V and 7 bases at J, leaving 13 bases unmatched. CDR3 amino acids: CASIFSLGTGGRGYTF. The CDR3 DNA reads as TGTGCCAGCATTTTTTCCCTCGGGACAGGGGGCCGTGGCTACACCTTC.

The rearrangement uses TRBV6-5 and TRBJ1-1, with TRBD1 matching over 7 bases. The CDR3 covers 15 residues. The germline gives CDR1 MNHEY, CDR2 SVGAGI. Trimming at V came to 6 bases and at J to 2 bases, leaving 9 bases not matched to a gene. In nucleotides, the CDR3 is TGTGCCAGCAGGGGCAGGGGGAGGTCTAACACTGAAGCTTTCTTT. It yields the protein CASRGRGRSNTEAFF.

The genes are TRBV7-2 and TRBJ2-1; a possible D gene is TRBD2 (6 bases). This CDR3 has 17 amino acids. V lost 2 bases, J lost 7 bases, and 21 bases lay in between. Per germline, CDR1 SGHTA and CDR2 FQGNSA. This CDR3 reads CASSLPLGAGTGNEQFF. The CDR3 bases are TGTGCCAGCAGCTTACCACTTGGGGCGGGAACCGGGAATGAGCAGTTCTTC.